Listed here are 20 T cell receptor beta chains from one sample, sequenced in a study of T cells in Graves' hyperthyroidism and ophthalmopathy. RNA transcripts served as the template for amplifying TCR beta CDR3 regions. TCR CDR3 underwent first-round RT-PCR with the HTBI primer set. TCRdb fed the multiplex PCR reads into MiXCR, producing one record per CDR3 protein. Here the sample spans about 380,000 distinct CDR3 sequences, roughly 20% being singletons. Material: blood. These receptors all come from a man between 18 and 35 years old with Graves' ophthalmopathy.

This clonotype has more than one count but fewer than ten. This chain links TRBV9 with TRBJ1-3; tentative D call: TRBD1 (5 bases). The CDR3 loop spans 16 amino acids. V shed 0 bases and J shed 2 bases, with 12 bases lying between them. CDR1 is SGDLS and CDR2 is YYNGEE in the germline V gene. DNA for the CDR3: TGTGCCAGCAGCGTAGGCGGTAAGGGGACTGGAAACACCATATATTTT. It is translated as CASSVGGKGTGNTIYF.

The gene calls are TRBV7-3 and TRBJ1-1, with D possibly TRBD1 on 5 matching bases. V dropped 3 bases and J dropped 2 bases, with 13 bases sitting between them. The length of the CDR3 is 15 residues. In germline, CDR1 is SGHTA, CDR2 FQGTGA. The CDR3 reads CASSFYGGGNTEAFF. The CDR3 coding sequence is TGTGCCAGCAGCTTTTATGGGGGGGGAAACACTGAAGCTTTCTTT.

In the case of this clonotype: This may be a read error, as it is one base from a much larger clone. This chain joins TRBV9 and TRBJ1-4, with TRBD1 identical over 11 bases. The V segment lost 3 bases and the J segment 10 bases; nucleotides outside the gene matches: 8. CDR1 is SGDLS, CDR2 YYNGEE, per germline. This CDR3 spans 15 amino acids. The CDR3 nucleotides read TGTGCCAGCAGCGCCTCCGGGACAGGGGGGGGAAAACTGTTTTTT. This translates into CASSASGTGGGKLFF.

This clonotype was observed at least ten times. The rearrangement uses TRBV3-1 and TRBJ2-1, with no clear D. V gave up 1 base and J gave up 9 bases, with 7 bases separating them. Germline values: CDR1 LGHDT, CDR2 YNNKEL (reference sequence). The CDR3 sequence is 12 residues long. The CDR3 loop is CASSQVSSEQFF. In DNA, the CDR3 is TGTGCCAGCAGCCAAGTCTCGAGTGAGCAGTTCTTC.

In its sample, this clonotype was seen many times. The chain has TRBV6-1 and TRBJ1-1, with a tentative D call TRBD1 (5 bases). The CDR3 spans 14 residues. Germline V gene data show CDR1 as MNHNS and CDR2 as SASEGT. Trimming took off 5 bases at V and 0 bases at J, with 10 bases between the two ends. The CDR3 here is CASSRLTVNTEAFF. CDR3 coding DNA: TGTGCCAGCAGTCGGCTGACAGTGAACACTGAAGCTTTCTTT.

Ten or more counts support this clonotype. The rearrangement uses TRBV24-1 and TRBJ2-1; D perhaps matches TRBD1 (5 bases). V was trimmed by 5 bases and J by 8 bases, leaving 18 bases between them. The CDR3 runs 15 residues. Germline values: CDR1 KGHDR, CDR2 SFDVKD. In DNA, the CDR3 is TGTGCCACCAGTGGAAGCCAGGGATGGATCGATGAGCAGTTCTTC. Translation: CATSGSQGWIDEQFF.

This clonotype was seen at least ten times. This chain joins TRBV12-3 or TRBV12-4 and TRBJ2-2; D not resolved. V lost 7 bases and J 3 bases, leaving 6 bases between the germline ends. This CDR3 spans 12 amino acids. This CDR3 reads CASTLYTGELFF. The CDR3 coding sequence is TGTGCCAGCACCCTGTACACCGGGGAGCTGTTTTTT.

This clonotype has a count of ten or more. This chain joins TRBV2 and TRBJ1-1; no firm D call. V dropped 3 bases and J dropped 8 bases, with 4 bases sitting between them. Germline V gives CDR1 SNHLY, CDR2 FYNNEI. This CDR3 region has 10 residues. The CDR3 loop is CASSEGEAFF. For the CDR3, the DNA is TGTGCCAGCAGTGAGGGCGAAGCTTTCTTT.

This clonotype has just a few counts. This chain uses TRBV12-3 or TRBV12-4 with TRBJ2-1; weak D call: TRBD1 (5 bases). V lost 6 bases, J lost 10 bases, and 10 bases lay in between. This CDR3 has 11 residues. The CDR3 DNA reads TGTGCCAGCAGGTCTACAGGAGAGCAGTTCTTC. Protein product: CASRSTGEQFF.

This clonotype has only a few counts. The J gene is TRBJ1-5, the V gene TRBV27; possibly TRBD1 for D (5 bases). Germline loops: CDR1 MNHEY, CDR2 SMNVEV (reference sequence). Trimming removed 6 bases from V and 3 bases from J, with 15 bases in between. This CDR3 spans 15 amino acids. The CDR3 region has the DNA TGTGCCAGCAGCCTGCTGGGACGGCTCAATCAGCCCCAGCATTTT. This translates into CASSLLGRLNQPQHF.

CDR3 region: CASSYSLRHGDTEAFF. The CDR3, as DNA: TGTGCCAGCAGTTACTCTCTCCGACACGGGGACACTGAAGCTTTCTTT. V gene TRBV6-2 or TRBV6-3 combines with J gene TRBJ1-1; no firm D call. The germline CDR1 and CDR2 sequences are MNHEY and SVGEGT. V lost 0 bases and J lost 3, with 14 bases in between. The CDR3 runs to 16 residues.

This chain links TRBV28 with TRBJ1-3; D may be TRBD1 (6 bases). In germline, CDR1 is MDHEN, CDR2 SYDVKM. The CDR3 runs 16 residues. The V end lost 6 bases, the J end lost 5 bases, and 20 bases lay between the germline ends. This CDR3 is CASRTSAADRRNTIYF. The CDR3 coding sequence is TGTGCCAGCAGGACCTCGGCCGCCGACAGGAGAAACACCATATATTTT.

The chain's CDR3 is CASTFLDRSNTEAFF. The CDR3 DNA reads as TGTGCCAGCACCTTCTTAGACAGATCGAACACTGAAGCTTTCTTT. The V gene is TRBV28, the J gene TRBJ1-1; D might be TRBD1 (5 bases). Per germline, CDR1 MDHEN and CDR2 SYDVKM. The CDR3 has 15 residues. Trimming removed 7 bases from V and 1 base from J, with 16 bases in between.

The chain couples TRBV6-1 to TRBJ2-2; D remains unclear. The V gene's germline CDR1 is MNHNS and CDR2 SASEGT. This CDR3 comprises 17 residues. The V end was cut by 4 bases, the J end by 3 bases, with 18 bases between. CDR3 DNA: TGTGCCAGCAGTGCCCATGGAAGGGTTTTTGACACCGGGGAGCTGTTTTTT. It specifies CASSAHGRVFDTGELFF.

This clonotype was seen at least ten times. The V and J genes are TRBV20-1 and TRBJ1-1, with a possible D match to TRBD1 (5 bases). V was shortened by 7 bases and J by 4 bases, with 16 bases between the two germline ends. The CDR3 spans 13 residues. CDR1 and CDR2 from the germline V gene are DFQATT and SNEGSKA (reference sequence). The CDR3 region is CSVLRGGSTEAFF. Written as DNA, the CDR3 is TGCAGTGTACTAAGGGGTGGGTCCACTGAAGCTTTCTTT.

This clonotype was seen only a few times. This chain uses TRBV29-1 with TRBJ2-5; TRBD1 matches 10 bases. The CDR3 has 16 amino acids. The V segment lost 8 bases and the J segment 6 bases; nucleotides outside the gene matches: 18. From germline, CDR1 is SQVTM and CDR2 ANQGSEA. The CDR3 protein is CSSTGTGVWGGQTQYF. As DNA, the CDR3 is TGCAGCAGTACCGGGACAGGGGTGTGGGGCGGCCAGACCCAGTACTTC. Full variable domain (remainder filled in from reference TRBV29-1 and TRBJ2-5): SAVISQKPSRDICQRGTSLTIQCQVDSQVTMMFWYRQQPGQSLTLIATANQGSEATYESGFVIDKFPISRPNLTFSTLTVSNMSPEDSSIYLCSSTGTGVWGGQTQYFGPGTRLLVL.

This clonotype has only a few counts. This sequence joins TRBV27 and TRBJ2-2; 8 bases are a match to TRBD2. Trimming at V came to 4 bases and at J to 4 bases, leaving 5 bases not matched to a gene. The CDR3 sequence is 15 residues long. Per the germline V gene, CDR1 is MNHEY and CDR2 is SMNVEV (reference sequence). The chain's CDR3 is CASSSLGGGTGELFF. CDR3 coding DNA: TGTGCCAGCAGTTCCCTCGGGGGGGGCACCGGGGAGCTGTTTTTT.

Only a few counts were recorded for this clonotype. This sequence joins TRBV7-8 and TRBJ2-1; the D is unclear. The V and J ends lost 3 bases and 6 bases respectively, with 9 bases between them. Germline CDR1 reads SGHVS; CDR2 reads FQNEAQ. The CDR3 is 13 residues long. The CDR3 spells CASSFEISNEQFF. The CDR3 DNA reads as TGTGCCAGCAGCTTTGAAATCTCCAATGAGCAGTTCTTC.

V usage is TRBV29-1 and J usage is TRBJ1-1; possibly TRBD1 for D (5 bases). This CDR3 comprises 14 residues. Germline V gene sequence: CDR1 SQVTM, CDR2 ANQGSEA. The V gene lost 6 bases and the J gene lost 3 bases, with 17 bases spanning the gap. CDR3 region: CSVPGTVMDTEAFF. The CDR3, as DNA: TGCAGCGTCCCCGGGACGGTCATGGACACTGAAGCTTTCTTT.

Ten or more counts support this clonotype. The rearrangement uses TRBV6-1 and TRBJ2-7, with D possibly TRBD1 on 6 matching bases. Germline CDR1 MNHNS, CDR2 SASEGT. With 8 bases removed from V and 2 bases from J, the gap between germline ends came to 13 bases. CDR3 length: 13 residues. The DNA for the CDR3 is TGTGCCAGCGCCCCGGACAGAGCCTACGAGCAGTACTTC. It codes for CASAPDRAYEQYF.